Listed below are T cell receptor beta chains from one sample, sequenced in a study of blood T cell repertoires in COVID-19. This table comes from immunoSEQ multiplex PCR, and its TCRdb copy is limited to in-frame clones, with some not included. Found here are about 370,000 clones, around 87% of them singletons; the top ten hold 10%. What was sequenced was peripheral blood. The receptors come from a woman aged 25 to 39 with COVID-19, enrolled during active disease. Both conserved end residues are part of each CDR3. The D gene is left open where the match is weak. Not all rows give a size; the values are once, few, many and, for expanded clones, a class.

j_gene | d_gene | abundance | len | v_gene | CDR3aa | CDR3nt
TRBJ2-1 | . | . | 15 | TRBV5-1 | CASSLTTGGDNEQFF | TGCGCCAGCAGCTTAACTACAGGGGGGGACAATGAGCAGTTCTTC
TRBJ2-6 | TRBD2 | . | 20 | TRBV28 | CASSPPGRDYSGTGANVLTF | TGTGCCAGCAGTCCCCCTGGGAGGGACTACTCCGGCACCGGGGCCAACGTCCTGACTTTC
TRBJ2-1 | . | . | 17 | TRBV5-8 | CASSPRRGGISYNEQFF | TGTGCCAGCAGCCCGCGGCGGGGCGGGATTTCCTACAATGAGCAGTTCTTC
TRBJ2-3 | . | . | 15 | TRBV30 | CAWTGAFAWTDTQYF | TGTGCCTGGACAGGGGCCTTCGCATGGACAGATACGCAGTATTTT
TRBJ1-5 | . | . | 15 | TRBV4-3 | CASSQDQRDNQPQHF | TGCGCCAGCAGCCAAGACCAGAGGGACAATCAGCCCCAGCATTTT
TRBJ2-7 | . | . | 13 | TRBV6-5 | CAGSPEGAYEQYF | TGTGCCGGCAGCCCAGAGGGGGCCTACGAGCAGTACTTC
TRBJ2-1 | TRBD2 | . | 13 | TRBV10-3 | CAIRTSDYNEQFF | TGTGCCATCCGGACTAGCGACTACAATGAGCAGTTCTTC
TRBJ1-6 | TRBD1 | . | 16 | TRBV15 | CATSRDQGQGNSPLHF | TGTGCCACCAGCAGAGATCAAGGACAGGGAAATTCACCCCTCCACTTT
TRBJ2-1 | . | . | 12 | TRBV3-1/TRBV3-2 | CASCSSYNEQFF | TGTGCCAGCTGCAGCTCCTACAATGAGCAGTTCTTC
TRBJ1-5 | . | once | 16 | TRBV27 | CASSRRRDIFNQPQHF | TGTGCCAGCAGTCGCCGCCGGGACATATTCAATCAGCCCCAGCATTTT
TRBJ2-5 | . | . | 14 | TRBV18 | CASSPRPQEKTQYF | TGTGCCAGCTCACCACGGCCTCAGGAAAAGACCCAGTACTTC
TRBJ2-1 | . | . | 13 | TRBV6-2/TRBV6-3 | CASSYGEWNEQFF | TGTGCCAGCAGTTATGGGGAGTGGAATGAGCAGTTCTTC
TRBJ2-3 | TRBD2 | once | 19 | TRBV27 | CASSQRDRAGLAGVYTQYF | TGTGCCAGCAGTCAGAGGGACAGGGCCGGACTAGCGGGAGTTTATACGCAGTATTTT
TRBJ2-7 | TRBD2 | . | 13 | TRBV6-5 | CAVSGRANYEQYF | TGTGCCGTTAGCGGGAGGGCCAATTACGAGCAGTACTTC
TRBJ2-4 | TRBD2 | . | 19 | TRBV11-2 | CASSTPGLAGGGAKNIQYF | TGTGCCAGCAGCACTCCGGGACTAGCGGGAGGGGGAGCCAAAAACATTCAGTACTTC
TRBJ2-7 | TRBD2 | . | 14 | TRBV4-1 | CASSRGSGSYEQYF | TGCGCCAGCAGCCGGGGAAGCGGGAGCTACGAGCAGTACTTC
TRBJ2-2 | . | . | 15 | TRBV28 | CASRYRTANTGELFF | TGTGCCAGCAGGTATAGGACAGCCAACACCGGGGAGCTGTTTTTT
TRBJ1-5 | . | . | 13 | TRBV28 | CASTKQATGPQHF | TGTGCCAGCACTAAGCAGGCAACCGGGCCCCAGCATTTT
TRBJ1-4 | TRBD1 | . | 14 | TRBV7-9 | CASSSPDRGEKLFF | TGTGCCAGCAGCTCGCCGGACAGGGGAGAAAAACTGTTTTTT
TRBJ2-1 | TRBD2 | . | 15 | TRBV6-5 | CASRGGLAGSYEQFF | TGTGCCAGCAGGGGGGGACTAGCGGGGTCCTATGAGCAGTTCTTC
TRBJ2-1 | . | . | 13 | TRBV7-9 | CATRRAGSHEQFF | TGTGCCACGAGGAGGGCCGGTAGCCATGAGCAGTTCTTC
TRBJ1-1 | TRBD1 | . | 14 | TRBV19 | CASSNSGGRIEAFF | TGTGCCAGTAGTAACTCAGGGGGCCGTATTGAAGCTTTCTTT
TRBJ2-1 | . | . | 11 | TRBV6-5 | CASSLYNEQFF | TGTGCCAGCAGTCTTTACAATGAGCAGTTCTTC
TRBJ1-1 | TRBD1 | few | 15 | TRBV19 | CASSIVGTADTEAFF | TGTGCCAGTAGTATAGTAGGGACAGCAGACACTGAAGCTTTCTTT
TRBJ2-3 | . | . | 14 | TRBV7-6 | CASSLEGDTDTQYF | TGTGCCAGCAGCTTAGAAGGGGACACAGATACGCAGTATTTT
TRBJ2-1 | . | . | 14 | TRBV28 | CASSSRRRINEQFF | TGTGCCAGCAGTTCTAGACGGAGAATCAATGAGCAGTTCTTC
TRBJ1-1 | . | . | 13 | TRBV7-9 | CASLGRENTEAFF | TGTGCCAGCTTGGGCAGGGAGAACACTGAAGCTTTCTTT
TRBJ2-1 | . | . | 19 | TRBV11-3 | CASSLAPPGKGRSYNEQFF | TGTGCCAGCAGCTTAGCTCCCCCAGGGAAAGGGCGCTCCTACAATGAGCAGTTCTTC
TRBJ1-2 | . | . | 14 | TRBV19 | CASRNPGLDYGYTF | TGTGCCAGTAGGAACCCGGGGTTGGACTATGGCTACACCTTC
TRBJ2-7 | TRBD2 | . | 17 | TRBV19 | CASSSGTSGYPSYEQYF | TGTGCCAGTAGTTCCGGGACTAGCGGCTATCCCTCCTACGAGCAGTACTTC
TRBJ2-2 | TRBD2 | . | 15 | TRBV18 | CASSERTSGNGELFF | TGTGCCAGCTCCGAACGGACTAGCGGGAACGGGGAGCTGTTTTTT
TRBJ1-1 | . | . | 12 | TRBV27 | CASRTGDTEAFF | TGTGCCAGCAGAACGGGGGACACTGAAGCTTTCTTT
TRBJ2-7 | . | . | 15 | TRBV4-1 | CASSQQYRELDEQYF | TGCGCCAGCAGCCAACAATACAGGGAATTGGACGAGCAGTACTTC
TRBJ2-1 | . | . | 15 | TRBV6-2/TRBV6-3 | CASSDGTLSTNEQFF | TGTGCCAGCAGTGACGGGACTCTCTCGACGAATGAGCAGTTCTTC
TRBJ1-6 | . | . | 14 | TRBV13 | CASSLERRGSPLHF | TGTGCCAGCAGCTTAGAGCGTCGGGGTTCACCCCTCCACTTT
TRBJ2-2 | TRBD2 | . | 14 | TRBV2 | CASSGGRSTGELFF | TGTGCCAGCAGTGGCGGGAGATCCACCGGGGAGCTGTTTTTT
TRBJ2-5 | TRBD2 | . | 15 | TRBV9 | CASSATGTSGETQYF | TGTGCCAGCAGCGCGACCGGGACTAGTGGGGAGACCCAGTACTTC
TRBJ1-1 | . | few | 13 | TRBV6-5 | CASARGGGTEAFF | TGTGCCTCAGCCCGGGGAGGGGGCACTGAAGCTTTCTTT
TRBJ2-1 | TRBD2 | . | 15 | TRBV2 | CASKRTSGAYNEQFF | TGTGCCAGTAAGAGGACTAGCGGGGCATACAATGAGCAGTTCTTC
TRBJ2-7 | TRBD2 | . | 18 | TRBV4-3 | CASSQAYSAGGLSYEQYF | TGCGCCAGCAGCCAAGCATACTCTGCGGGAGGTCTGTCCTACGAGCAGTACTTC
TRBJ2-7 | . | . | 16 | TRBV5-5 | CASSLRGGAGTYEQYF | TGTGCCAGCAGCTTGAGAGGCGGGGCCGGGACCTACGAGCAGTACTTC
TRBJ2-1 | TRBD2 | . | 19 | TRBV11-1 | CASSLARTSGSLSYNEQFF | TGTGCCAGCAGCTTAGCGAGGACTAGCGGGAGCCTCTCCTACAATGAGCAGTTCTTC
TRBJ2-5 | TRBD2 | . | 15 | TRBV6-2/TRBV6-3 | CASSYRVEREGTQYF | TGTGCCAGCAGTTACCGCGTAGAGCGGGAGGGGACCCAGTACTTC
TRBJ2-5 | TRBD1 | . | 16 | TRBV19 | CASSMGGQGARKTQYF | TGTGCCAGTAGTATGGGGGGACAGGGGGCGCGGAAGACCCAGTACTTC
TRBJ2-1 | TRBD2 | . | 15 | TRBV7-3 | CASSLGTSEYNEQFF | TGTGCCAGCAGCTTAGGGACTAGCGAGTACAATGAGCAGTTCTTC
TRBJ1-3 | . | many | 14 | TRBV6-5 | CASSPTFSGNTIYF | TGTGCCAGCAGTCCGACATTCTCTGGAAACACCATATATTTT
TRBJ1-2 | . | . | 14 | TRBV5-6 | CASSLLGSGYGYTF | TGTGCCAGCAGCTTGCTTGGTTCCGGCTATGGCTACACCTTC
TRBJ2-1 | . | . | 13 | TRBV10-3 | CAISESSDNEQFF | TGTGCCATCAGTGAGTCGTCAGACAATGAGCAGTTCTTC
TRBJ2-3 | . | . | 14 | TRBV6-1 | CASSEIMMRATQYF | TGTGCCAGCAGTGAAATCATGATGAGAGCTACGCAGTATTTT
TRBJ2-1 | TRBD2 | . | 17 | TRBV7-2 | CASSQRGAMGGYNEQFF | TGTGCCAGCAGCCAGCGGGGGGCGATGGGAGGTTACAATGAGCAGTTCTTC
TRBJ2-2 | TRBD2 | . | 15 | TRBV7-2 | CASSLRGLATGELFF | TGTGCCAGCAGCTTACGGGGACTAGCGACCGGGGAGCTGTTTTTT
TRBJ2-7 | . | once | 16 | TRBV4-1 | CASSPNAGGGTYEQYF | TGCGCCAGCAGCCCCAACGCCGGCGGAGGGACCTACGAGCAGTACTTC
TRBJ1-4 | TRBD1 | once | 16 | TRBV7-9 | CASSLGQGATNEKLFF | TGTGCCAGCAGCCTTGGACAGGGGGCAACTAATGAAAAACTGTTTTTT
TRBJ2-7 | TRBD2 | . | 14 | TRBV5-1 | CASSGAGVSYEQYF | TGCGCCAGCAGCGGCGCGGGAGTTTCCTACGAGCAGTACTTC
TRBJ1-6 | . | . | 17 | TRBV28 | CASSFPFGQSGRSPLHF | TGTGCCAGCAGTTTTCCTTTCGGACAGTCGGGGCGTTCACCCCTCCACTTT